Here is one T cell receptor (beta chain) with its context. These data belong to a study of shared T cell receptors in the human thymus. Here immunoSEQ multiplex PCR was the method, and the copy in TCRdb shows in-frame clones only, minus some. Seen here are 640,000 or so clones, approximately 89% observed once, and the top ten hold 0.0094%. With 5 bases clipped from V and 8 bases from J, the junction kept 19 bases outside the gene matches. The CDR3 extends over 17 amino acids. Germline V gives CDR1 MNHEY, CDR2 SMNVEV (reference sequence). A further study also used this sample, focusing on human thymus T cells. From that second work: Thymic material originated from resections removed in the course of corrective heart surgery. Related research examined unrelated individuals and reported that their thymic repertoires overlapped highly.

The receptor's source is a boy under three years old with a congenital heart defect. The sequenced sample consisted of thymocytes. The rearrangement joins TRBV27 to TRBJ1-2; TRBD1 matches at 8 bases. The CDR3 protein is CASSPNNPLQGAGGYTF. The CDR3 DNA is TGTGCCAGCAGTCCAAATAACCCACTCCAGGGGGCGGGCGGCTACACCTTC.